The 17 T cell receptor beta chains given below trace back to one sample, sequenced in a study of T cell changes during pregnancy in multiple sclerosis (dated by TCRdb to between 2019 and 2020). Libraries were made using the immunoSEQ multiplex PCR assay. TCRdb mirrors the immuneACCESS table, restricted to in-frame sequences. Some clones are absent from its copies; in checked studies, under half trace to an unresolved V gene, and the reason for the others is unknown. This sample lists 45,000 to 55,000 clones; 92% were detected once. Jointly, the top ten make up approximately 0.15% of the sample. The specimen comprised CD4+ T cells from peripheral blood mononuclear cells, sampled after pregnancy. The receptors stem from a female donor in good health, enrolled as a control in a pregnancy study.

The rearrangement uses TRBV21-1 and TRBJ1-1; TRBD1 is the table's D call and was not checked against the DNA. TRBV21-1 is a pseudogene locus. The length of the CDR3 is 14 residues. CDR3 nucleotide sequence: TGTGCCAGCAGCATTGGGCAGACGAACACTGAAGCTTTCTTT. Protein product: CASSIGQTNTEAFF.

This sequence joins TRBV10-3 and TRBJ1-2, with 9 bases aligning to TRBD1. V was pared by 5 bases and J by 8 bases, with 6 bases of the junction left unmatched. Per germline, CDR1 ENHRY and CDR2 SYGVKD. The CDR3 is 13 amino acids. In DNA form, the CDR3 reads TGTGCCATCAGTCCCGGGACAGGGTACGGCTACACCTTC. Its translation: CAISPGTGYGYTF.

V and J are TRBV19 and TRBJ1-4; D is ambiguous. This CDR3 comprises 16 residues. Germline V gene data show CDR1 as LNHDA and CDR2 as SQIVND (reference sequence). The V gene lost 4 bases and the J gene lost 3 bases, with 15 bases spanning the gap. The CDR3 loop is CASSSLSRRANEKLFF. The CDR3 DNA is TGTGCCAGTAGTAGCCTGAGTCGGAGGGCTAATGAAAAACTGTTTTTT.

The chain employs TRBV19 and TRBJ1-4; perhaps TRBD1 as D (5 bases). Trimming stripped 1 base from V and 1 base from J, with 10 bases between. CDR3 length equals 16 residues. CDR1 LNHDA and CDR2 SQIVND come from the germline V gene (reference sequence). CDR3 protein: CASSIVGARTNEKLFF. DNA of the CDR3: TGTGCCAGTAGTATAGTAGGGGCTCGAACTAATGAAAAACTGTTTTTT.

CDR3 nucleotide sequence: TGTGCCAGCAGTTACCCTCAGGGGGCGCAGACCGGGGAGCTGTTTTTT. This encodes CASSYPQGAQTGELFF. This rearrangement joins TRBV6-5 to TRBJ2-2; 8 bases line up with TRBD1. J gave up 5 bases and V 2 bases, and 7 bases lay outside the gene matches. From germline, CDR1 is MNHEY and CDR2 SVGAGI. The CDR3 consists of 16 residues.

This clone was picked up one time. This chain links TRBV19 with TRBJ2-1; tentative D call: TRBD2 (6 bases). Germline CDR1 LNHDA, CDR2 SQIVND (reference sequence). The CDR3 consists of 14 residues. V gave up 7 bases and J gave up 8 bases, with 18 bases separating them. The CDR3 protein is CASKRRRDRDEQFF. For the CDR3, the DNA is TGTGCCAGTAAGAGGCGGAGGGACCGAGATGAGCAGTTCTTC.

This clone was seen once. This sequence joins TRBV9 and TRBJ1-2, with 8 nucleotides matching TRBD1. V was pared by 4 bases and J by 7 bases, with 12 bases of the junction left unmatched. The CDR3 is made up of 15 amino acids. CDR1 is SGDLS, CDR2 YYNGEE, per germline. The CDR3 is CASSPGQGGWVGYTF. In DNA, the CDR3 is TGTGCCAGCAGCCCCGGACAGGGCGGATGGGTTGGCTACACCTTC.

The rearrangement joins TRBV30 to TRBJ2-5; D is ambiguous. The CDR3 extends over 15 amino acids. Trimming took off 1 base at V and 1 base at J, with 13 bases between the two ends. Germline V lookup: CDR1 GTSNPN, CDR2 SVGIG (reference sequence). The CDR3 region is CAWSGSLGSQETQYF. The CDR3 DNA reads TGTGCCTGGAGTGGGTCCCTGGGCAGCCAAGAGACCCAGTACTTC.

This clone came up a few times. This rearrangement joins TRBV9 to TRBJ2-5, with a possible D match to TRBD2 (6 bases). The CDR3 spans 15 residues. Germline-derived CDR1 and CDR2 are SGDLS and YYNGEE. Trimming cost V 0 bases and J 4 bases, with 13 bases left between them. The CDR3 is CASSVDSGVRETQYF. The DNA of the CDR3 is TGTGCCAGCAGCGTAGATTCGGGGGTTAGAGAGACCCAGTACTTC.

This clone was found a few times. This chain joins TRBV4-1 and TRBJ1-2, with 9 bases lining up with TRBD1. The CDR3 is 13 residues long. V shed 6 bases and J 5 bases; nucleotides not matched to a gene: 4. Germline V gives CDR1 MGHRA, CDR2 YSYEKL. This CDR3 reads CASRPTGGYGYTF. The CDR3 nucleotides read TGCGCCAGCAGACCGACAGGGGGTTATGGCTACACCTTC.

This chain joins TRBV14 and TRBJ1-6; D unresolved. The CDR3 runs to 14 residues. CDR1 and CDR2 (germline): SGHDN, FVKESK. V was trimmed by 1 base and J by 3 bases, leaving 4 bases between them. DNA for the CDR3: TGTGCCAGCAGCCAAGGTCGCTATAATTCACCCCTCCACTTT. Translating it yields CASSQGRYNSPLHF. Based on the CDR3 plus reference TRBV14 and TRBJ1-6, the full variable domain is EAGVTQFPSHSVIEKGQTVTLRCDPISGHDNLYWYRRVMGKEIKFLLHFVKESKQDESGMPNNRFLAERTGGTYSTLKVQPAELEDSGVYFCASSQGRYNSPLHFGNGTRLTVT.

The chain uses TRBV5-1 and TRBJ1-1; unclear D gene. V lost 0 bases and J lost 4, with 13 bases in between. Germline V gives CDR1 SGHRS, CDR2 YFSETQ. This CDR3 has 15 residues. The CDR3 nucleotides are TGCGCCAGCAGCTTGGACAACGGACGGGGCACTGAAGCTTTCTTT. It encodes CASSLDNGRGTEAFF. The complete variable domain, with remaining parts taken from reference TRBV5-1 and TRBJ1-1, reads KAGVTQTPRYLIKTRGQQVTLSCSPISGHRSVSWYQQTPGQGLQFLFEYFSETQRNKGNFPGRFSGRQFSNSRSEMNVSTLELGDSALYLCASSLDNGRGTEAFFGQGTRLTVV.

CDR3 region: CSASRGGVDTEAFF. In nucleotides, the CDR3 is TGCAGCGCATCGAGGGGAGGGGTAGACACTGAAGCTTTCTTT. The V and J genes are TRBV29-1 and TRBJ1-1; possibly TRBD1 for D (5 bases). Trimming removed 7 bases from V and 3 bases from J, with 18 bases in between. CDR1 and CDR2 from the germline V gene are SQVTM and ANQGSEA. This CDR3 contains 14 residues.

The chain uses TRBV19 and TRBJ2-2; weak D call: TRBD1 (5 bases). The germline V gene encodes CDR1 LNHDA and CDR2 SQIVND (reference sequence). The CDR3 is made up of 15 amino acids. Trimming took off 4 bases at V and 6 bases at J, with 15 bases between the two ends. CDR3 coding DNA: TGTGCCAGTAGTACCGGGCCCTGGGGCCCCGGGGAGCTGTTTTTT. It translates to CASSTGPWGPGELFF.

The V gene is TRBV28, the J gene TRBJ2-6, with D maybe TRBD1 (6 bases). CDR3 length equals 19 residues. Germline V lookup: CDR1 MDHEN, CDR2 SYDVKM. V lost 6 bases and J 0 bases, leaving 21 bases between the germline ends. This CDR3 reads CASSQYQTGTSSGANVLTF. DNA for the CDR3: TGTGCCAGCAGCCAGTATCAGACAGGAACTTCCTCTGGGGCCAACGTCCTGACTTTC.

The CDR3 nucleotides are TGCAGCGGAGGGACAGTGCGTACCGGGGAGCTGTTTTTT. Translation gives CSGGTVRTGELFF. This rearrangement joins TRBV29-1 to TRBJ2-2; TRBD1 matches at 7 bases. Germline CDR1 reads SQVTM; CDR2 reads ANQGSEA. The CDR3 consists of 13 residues. After removal of 7 bases from V and 5 bases from J, the junction contained 7 bases not matched to a gene.

The chain uses TRBV5-4 and TRBJ1-2, with TRBD1 as a possible D gene (5 bases). With 1 base removed from V and 6 bases from J, the gap between germline ends came to 10 bases. CDR1 is SGHNT and CDR2 is YYREEE in the germline V gene (reference sequence). The CDR3 loop spans 13 amino acids. DNA of the CDR3: TGTGCCAGCAGCTTGCAGGGAACCGATGGCTACACCTTC. It yields the protein CASSLQGTDGYTF.